These 32 T cell receptor beta chains were all obtained from the same sample, sequenced in a study of blood T cell repertoires in COVID-19 (dated by TCRdb to the early 2020s). Library method: the immunoSEQ multiplex PCR assay. TCRdb holds this immuneACCESS table with in-frame rearrangements only. Some clones are missing; in checked studies, unresolved V genes explain under half, and the rest has no known cause. This sample lists roughly 260,000 clones; about nine tenths were detected once. The top ten constitute 2% to 2.5% of the sample. Input material: peripheral blood. These receptors all come from a woman aged 45-65 years who had recovered from COVID-19.

The V and J genes are TRBV6-5 and TRBJ2-1, with 7 bases fitting TRBD2. Trimming cost V 0 bases and J 9 bases; bases outside gene matches: 8. Germline CDR1 and CDR2: MNHEY and SVGAGI. The CDR3 spans 15 residues. CDR3 region: CASSYSGGSGIEQFF. In nucleotides, the CDR3 is TGTGCCAGCAGTTACTCGGGCGGGAGTGGTATTGAGCAGTTCTTC.

The table lists this clone with a count of one. The chain carries TRBV5-1 and TRBJ1-1; D uncertain. The V end lost 8 bases, the J end lost 1 base, and 15 bases lay between the germline ends. The CDR3 sequence is 14 residues long. Germline V gene lookup returns CDR1 SGHRS and CDR2 YFSETQ. CDR3 in DNA: TGCGCCAGTAGTGCGGGCCGAGGGAACACTGAAGCTTTCTTT. It codes for CASSAGRGNTEAFF.

The V gene is TRBV14, the J gene TRBJ2-7; weak D call: TRBD1 (6 bases). CDR3 length: 14 amino acids. Germline values: CDR1 SGHDN, CDR2 FVKESK. The ends were cut back, 0 bases at V and 5 bases at J, with 11 bases in the middle. CDR3 in amino acids: CASSQEGARDEQYF. The CDR3 bases are TGTGCCAGCAGCCAAGAGGGGGCCCGGGACGAGCAGTACTTC.

This rearrangement joins TRBV19 to TRBJ1-6; a weak D match, TRBD1 (6 bases). V was clipped by 7 bases and J by 10 bases, with 23 bases between them. CDR1 and CDR2 from the germline V gene are LNHDA and SQIVND (reference sequence). The CDR3 has 16 residues. DNA for the CDR3: TGTGCCAGTACTACAACCGAGGGAGGGGGAGGATCACCCCTCCACTTT. This codes for CASTTTEGGGGSPLHF.

The V and J genes are TRBV29-1 and TRBJ1-1; D gene unclear. The V and J ends lost 4 bases and 7 bases respectively, with 7 bases between them. The CDR3 loop spans 10 amino acids. In germline, CDR1 is SQVTM, CDR2 ANQGSEA. The CDR3 protein is CSVAQIEAFF. CDR3 coding DNA: TGCAGCGTTGCCCAGATTGAAGCTTTCTTT.

V gene TRBV6-2 or TRBV6-3 combines with J gene TRBJ2-5, with 7 bases matching TRBD1. V lost 2 bases, J lost 2 bases, and 8 bases stayed unmatched. The CDR3 is 16 residues long. Germline loops: CDR1 MNHEY, CDR2 SVGEGT. The CDR3 spells CASSYPRTGTQETQYF. DNA for the CDR3: TGTGCCAGCAGTTACCCTCGGACAGGAACTCAAGAGACCCAGTACTTC.

This clone has only one observation. The V call is TRBV30, the J call TRBJ2-1; TRBD2 matches at 7 bases. CDR3 length: 15 residues. CDR1 GTSNPN and CDR2 SVGIG come from the germline V gene (reference sequence). With 2 bases clipped from V and 3 bases from J, the junction kept 7 bases outside the gene matches. The CDR3 DNA follows: TGTGCCTGGAGTCGTGGGACTACAGTCTACAATGAGCAGTTCTTC. Its protein product is CAWSRGTTVYNEQFF.

The chain couples TRBV29-1 to TRBJ2-1; 8 nucleotides align to TRBD2. The CDR3 extends over 13 amino acids. Germline assignment: CDR1 SQVTM and CDR2 ANQGSEA. J lost 2 bases, V lost 7 bases, and 4 bases had no gene match. The CDR3 nucleotides are TGCAGCGGCAAGCGGGAGACCTACAATGAGCAGTTCTTC. This codes for CSGKRETYNEQFF.

In this sample, this clone turned up a few times. The V and J genes are TRBV7-2 and TRBJ1-1, with 8 bases aligning to TRBD1. The trim removed 5 bases at V and 7 bases at J, leaving 9 bases unmatched. Germline assignment: CDR1 SGHTA and CDR2 FQGNSA. This CDR3 region has 14 residues. The CDR3 bases are TGTGCCAGCAGCAAGCCCAGGGGGCAGTATGAAGCTTTCTTT. As protein: CASSKPRGQYEAFF.

The gene calls are TRBV5-6 and TRBJ2-5; 7 bases are shared with TRBD2. The J segment lost 5 bases and the V segment lost 0 bases, leaving 1 base of the junction unmatched. The CDR3 extends over 13 amino acids. Per the germline V gene, CDR1 is SGHDT and CDR2 is YYEEEE. The CDR3 protein is CASSLGGSETQYF. The CDR3 DNA reads TGTGCCAGCAGCTTGGGCGGGAGTGAGACCCAGTACTTC.

The gene calls are TRBV10-3 and TRBJ2-7; D might be TRBD2 (6 bases). Germline CDR1 is ENHRY and CDR2 is SYGVKD. Trimming pared 3 bases from V and 0 bases from J, leaving 9 bases between. This CDR3 contains 14 residues. The CDR3 DNA follows: TGTGCCATCAGTGAAGGAGGGAGCTCCTACGAGCAGTACTTC. Protein sequence: CAISEGGSSYEQYF.

The chain links TRBV6-5 to TRBJ2-7, with TRBD1 matching 7 bases. The CDR3 length is 11 residues. Germline V gene sequence: CDR1 MNHEY, CDR2 SVGAGI. V dropped 3 bases and J dropped 9; count of bases not matched to a gene: 2. The CDR3 nucleotides read TGTGCCAGCAGTTATTCAGGGGGGCAGTACTTC. Its protein is CASSYSGGQYF.

CDR3 loop: CAISLINWTGNTDTQYF. The CDR3 DNA reads as TGTGCCATCAGTCTTATAAATTGGACAGGAAACACAGATACGCAGTATTTT. This chain connects TRBV10-3 to TRBJ2-3, with TRBD1 matching 7 bases. CDR1 and CDR2 (germline): ENHRY, SYGVKD. The CDR3 length is 17 residues. V gave up 5 bases and J gave up 2 bases; unmatched junction bases: 13.

The chain recombines TRBV5-1 with TRBJ1-4, with TRBD1 matching 8 bases. CDR3 length: 15 residues. The V segment lost 0 bases and the J segment 7 bases; nucleotides outside the gene matches: 5. CDR1 and CDR2 from the germline V gene are SGHRS and YFSETQ. CDR3 DNA: TGCGCCAGCAGCTTGGCTGGACAGGGAGGTGAAAAACTGTTTTTT. Protein sequence: CASSLAGQGGEKLFF.

V gene TRBV15 combines with J gene TRBJ2-5, with 7 bases fitting TRBD2. The germline gives CDR1 LNHNV, CDR2 YYDKDF (reference sequence). This CDR3 region has 13 residues. V lost 4 bases to trimming and J lost 5 bases; unmatched junction nucleotides: 4. The CDR3 region has the DNA TGTGCCACCAGCAAGGGAGGGCGGGAGACCCAGTACTTC. Protein product: CATSKGGRETQYF.

CDR3 loop: CASSQGDSFFEKLFF. Written as DNA, the CDR3 is TGTGCCAGCAGCCAAGGGGACAGTTTTTTCGAAAAACTGTTTTTT. V gene TRBV3-1 (or the pseudogene TRBV3-2) combines with J gene TRBJ1-4, with TRBD1 identical over 7 bases. The CDR3 runs 15 residues. Trimming took 1 base from V and 8 from J; bases not matched to a gene: 7. Germline-derived CDR1 and CDR2 are LGHDT and YNNKEL (reference sequence).

The chain is built from TRBV7-6 and TRBJ2-7; D remains ambiguous. CDR1 and CDR2 from the germline V gene are SGHVS and FNYEAQ. The CDR3 extends over 17 amino acids. Trimming stripped 1 base from V and 0 bases from J, with 16 bases between. The CDR3 region has the DNA TGTGCCAGCAGCTTAGGAGCTGGCCGCCCAGGCTCCTACGAGCAGTACTTC. It translates to CASSLGAGRPGSYEQYF.

The J gene is TRBJ1-2, the V gene TRBV19; possible D gene TRBD1, 5 bases. The CDR3 is 13 residues long. The V and J ends lost 6 bases and 0 bases respectively, with 8 bases between them. Per the germline V gene, CDR1 is LNHDA and CDR2 is SQIVND (reference sequence). This CDR3 is CASRQATNYGYTF. The CDR3 coding sequence is TGTGCCAGTAGACAGGCTACTAACTATGGCTACACCTTC.

V gene TRBV19 combines with J gene TRBJ1-5, with D maybe TRBD1 (6 bases). The CDR3 is 16 residues long. The ends were cut back, 6 bases at V and 1 base at J, with 16 bases in the middle. Germline CDR1 LNHDA, CDR2 SQIVND (reference sequence). The CDR3 loop reads CASRPDRPDSNQPQHF. The CDR3 nucleotides are TGTGCCAGTAGGCCAGACAGGCCTGACAGCAATCAGCCCCAGCATTTT.

CDR3 bases: TGCGCCAGCAGCTTACCGGGACAGCGCACGCAGAGTGACTACGAGCAGTACTTC. It translates to CASSLPGQRTQSDYEQYF. The genes are TRBV5-1 and TRBJ2-7; TRBD1 matches at 7 bases. Germline CDR1 and CDR2: SGHRS and YFSETQ. The CDR3 runs 18 residues. Trimming took 2 bases from V and 3 from J; bases not matched to a gene: 17.

This chain uses TRBV9 with TRBJ2-3, with D tentatively TRBD1 (7 bases). Germline V lookup: CDR1 SGDLS, CDR2 YYNGEE. CDR3 length: 16 residues. Trimming removed 1 base at V and 3 bases at J, with 15 bases between. CDR3 region: CASSVSPTGRTDTQYF. In nucleotides, the CDR3 is TGTGCCAGCAGCGTAAGTCCGACAGGGAGGACAGATACGCAGTATTTT.

This chain connects TRBV6-6 to TRBJ1-6, with 8 bases aligning to TRBD1. CDR3 length equals 16 residues. Germline assignment: CDR1 MNHNY and CDR2 SVGAGI (reference sequence). V lost 5 bases to trimming and J lost 5 bases; unmatched junction nucleotides: 8. CDR3 region: CASSHRLTGDNSPLHF. CDR3 nucleotide sequence: TGTGCCAGCAGTCATCGATTGACAGGGGATAATTCACCCCTCCACTTT.

The V call is TRBV29-1, the J call TRBJ1-2; TRBD1 matches at 9 bases. V shed 6 bases, J shed 7 bases, and the junction held 21 bases outside the gene matches. Germline-derived CDR1 and CDR2 are SQVTM and ANQGSEA. The CDR3 loop spans 17 amino acids. Here the CDR3 reads CSVSFPPNRGRKFGYTF. The CDR3 DNA follows: TGCAGCGTCTCATTTCCCCCCAACAGGGGGCGAAAATTTGGCTACACCTTC.

V usage is TRBV5-1 and J usage is TRBJ2-5; D remains unclear. The CDR3 has 14 amino acids. The ends were cut back, 1 base at V and 1 base at J, with 8 bases in the middle. The germline V gene has CDR1 SGHRS and CDR2 YFSETQ. In nucleotides, the CDR3 is TGCGCCAGCAGCTTGAGGCCGGGCCAAGAGACCCAGTACTTC. It is translated as CASSLRPGQETQYF.

In nucleotides, the CDR3 is TGTGCCAGCAGCCAAGATGACAGGGGAGGCTATGGCTACACCTTC. Protein product: CASSQDDRGGYGYTF. This chain links TRBV4-2 with TRBJ1-2; 8 bases match TRBD1. Losses at the gene ends were 0 bases for V and 4 bases for J; bases not matched to a gene: 4. Per germline, CDR1 LGHNA and CDR2 YNFKEQ. This CDR3 has 15 amino acids.

This clone was observed many times. The CDR3 bases are TGTGCCAGCAGTTTATACCCCGACAGTTTGAGCGTCTATGGCTACACCTTC. Translation: CASSLYPDSLSVYGYTF. V and J are TRBV28 and TRBJ1-2; D perhaps matches TRBD1 (5 bases). V was cut by 1 base and J by 4 bases, with 19 bases left in between. Germline V gives CDR1 MDHEN, CDR2 SYDVKM. The CDR3 totals 17 residues.

The chain couples TRBV5-1 to TRBJ2-3, with D tentatively TRBD2 (5 bases). The CDR3 sequence is 15 residues long. Deletions cut 5 bases from V and 0 bases from J, with 13 bases between. Germline V gene data show CDR1 as SGHRS and CDR2 as YFSETQ. The CDR3 nucleotides read TGCGCCAGCAGTGCCGGCGGAGGTAGCACAGATACGCAGTATTTT. It encodes CASSAGGGSTDTQYF.

The V gene is TRBV2, the J gene TRBJ2-4, with TRBD2 identical over 11 bases. The V gene end was trimmed by 5 bases and the J gene end by 6 bases; junction bases not matched to a gene: 9. Germline V gives CDR1 SNHLY, CDR2 FYNNEI. This CDR3 region has 16 residues. In DNA form, the CDR3 reads TGTGCCAGCAGTTCCAGGACTAGCGGGTCCGTAAACATTCAGTACTTC. Its protein product is CASSSRTSGSVNIQYF.

This sequence joins TRBV2 and TRBJ2-7; D possibly corresponds to TRBD1 (6 bases). Trimming took off 7 bases at V and 6 bases at J, with 13 bases between the two ends. This CDR3 is 12 amino acids long. The germline V gene has CDR1 SNHLY and CDR2 FYNNEI. CDR3 coding DNA: TGTGCCAGCACCGGGACATTAGGCGAGCAGTACTTC. Its protein product is CASTGTLGEQYF.

V gene TRBV7-2 combines with J gene TRBJ1-2, with 7 bases that match TRBD1. J was trimmed by 7 bases and V by 1 base; bases with no gene match: 9. Germline CDR1 reads SGHTA; CDR2 reads FQGNSA. The CDR3 spans 15 residues. CDR3 sequence reads: CASSLGSQGSGGYTF. The DNA of the CDR3 is TGTGCCAGCAGCTTAGGTTCACAGGGGAGCGGTGGCTACACCTTC.

Worth noting for this clone: The same CDR3 arises from other DNA sequences in this sample as well. The chain is built from TRBV28 and TRBJ2-7; 12 positions match TRBD2. The germline V gene encodes CDR1 MDHEN and CDR2 SYDVKM. Trimming removed 5 bases from V and 0 bases from J; junction bases left unmatched: 5. The CDR3 spans 16 residues. The CDR3 reads CASSTGLAGSSYEQYF. The CDR3 coding sequence is TGTGCCAGCAGTACCGGACTAGCGGGGAGCTCCTACGAGCAGTACTTC.

The chain recombines TRBV7-2 with TRBJ1-1; 9 bases align to TRBD1. This CDR3 is 14 amino acids long. V trimming: 5 bases; J trimming: 6 bases; junction bases outside the gene matches: 7. Germline values: CDR1 SGHTA, CDR2 FQGNSA. CDR3: CASSRDRVSSEAFF. The CDR3 DNA reads as TGTGCCAGCAGCCGGGACAGGGTATCGTCTGAAGCTTTCTTT.